This is a list of T cell receptor beta chains from one sample in a study of T cell repertoires in aging, cancer and after chemotherapy. Via MiXCR, TCRdb re-called the multiplex PCR reads, giving one row per CDR3 protein. The sample contains about 11,000 distinct CDR3 sequences, just under 30% of which appear only once. The sequencing input was blood. Receptors originate from a human donor in good health. The CDR3 runs from the conserved cysteine through the conserved F or W. D genes are given only for firm matches. Size is omitted from some rows. Given values are once, few, many or a class for expanded clones.

j_call: TRBJ1-2; cdr3_length: 14; clone_size: .; v_call: TRBV5-8; d_call: .; cdr3_aa: CASSFPGGEYGYTF; cdr3_nt: TGTGCCAGCAGCTTTCCGGGGGGCGAATATGGCTACACCTTC
j_call: TRBJ2-7; cdr3_length: 13; clone_size: .; v_call: TRBV5-1; d_call: .; cdr3_aa: CASSLDREPEQYF; cdr3_nt: TGCGCCAGCAGTTTAGATCGGGAGCCCGAGCAGTACTTC
j_call: TRBJ2-7; cdr3_length: 16; clone_size: few; v_call: TRBV27; d_call: .; cdr3_aa: CASSLIFAEIPYEQYF; cdr3_nt: TGTGCCAGCAGTTTAATCTTCGCCGAGATACCCTACGAGCAGTACTTC
j_call: TRBJ2-5; cdr3_length: 12; clone_size: .; v_call: TRBV20-1; d_call: .; cdr3_aa: CSDGASRETQYF; cdr3_nt: TGCAGTGATGGGGCTAGCAGAGAGACCCAGTACTTC
j_call: TRBJ2-3; cdr3_length: 17; clone_size: few; v_call: TRBV6-5; d_call: .; cdr3_aa: CASSRTAGDNTQGTQYF; cdr3_nt: TGTGCCAGCAGTCGTACAGCAGGGGACAATACTCAGGGGACGCAGTATTTT
j_call: TRBJ2-3; cdr3_length: 15; clone_size: .; v_call: TRBV15; d_call: .; cdr3_aa: CATSRFGAELNTQYF; cdr3_nt: TGTGCCACCAGCAGATTCGGAGCGGAACTAAATACGCAGTATTTT
j_call: TRBJ2-1; cdr3_length: 13; clone_size: once; v_call: TRBV7-2; d_call: .; cdr3_aa: CASSFSGGNEQLF; cdr3_nt: TGTGCCAGCAGCTTTTCCGGGGGCAATGAGCAGTTATTC
j_call: TRBJ1-2; cdr3_length: 14; clone_size: few; v_call: TRBV5-4; d_call: TRBD1; cdr3_aa: CASSLGTGNYGYTF; cdr3_nt: TGTGCCAGCAGCTTGGGGACAGGGAACTATGGCTACACCTTC
j_call: TRBJ1-2; cdr3_length: 17; clone_size: .; v_call: TRBV4-3; d_call: .; cdr3_aa: CASSQAVTAIVGYGYTF; cdr3_nt: TGCGCCAGCAGCCAAGCCGTGACAGCGATTGTAGGCTATGGCTACACCTTC
j_call: TRBJ2-7; cdr3_length: 16; clone_size: .; v_call: TRBV7-9; d_call: TRBD1; cdr3_aa: CASSRPRGRQGDEQYF; cdr3_nt: TGTGCCAGCAGCCGACCCCGCGGACGACAGGGCGACGAGCAGTACTTC
j_call: TRBJ1-2; cdr3_length: 16; clone_size: few; v_call: TRBV7-2; d_call: .; cdr3_aa: CASSPHLTQDYYGYTF; cdr3_nt: TGTGCCAGCAGCCCCCACCTAACACAGGATTACTATGGCTACACCTTC
j_call: TRBJ1-2; cdr3_length: 12; clone_size: medium-sized; v_call: TRBV12-3/TRBV12-4; d_call: .; cdr3_aa: CASSLAGGGYTF; cdr3_nt: TGTGCCAGCAGTTTAGCGGGGGGAGGCTACACCTTC
j_call: TRBJ2-7; cdr3_length: 14; clone_size: .; v_call: TRBV7-2; d_call: TRBD1; cdr3_aa: CASSSGTGCHEQYF; cdr3_nt: TGTGCCAGCAGCTCCGGGACAGGGTGCCACGAGCAGTACTTC
j_call: TRBJ1-1; cdr3_length: 11; clone_size: .; v_call: TRBV6-2/TRBV6-3; d_call: .; cdr3_aa: CASCLDTEAFF; cdr3_nt: TGTGCCAGCTGTTTGGACACTGAAGCTTTCTTT
j_call: TRBJ2-1; cdr3_length: 14; clone_size: few; v_call: TRBV12-3/TRBV12-4; d_call: .; cdr3_aa: CASLAPSRNNEQFF; cdr3_nt: TGTGCCAGCCTGGCACCCTCTAGGAACAATGAGCAGTTCTTC
j_call: TRBJ2-3; cdr3_length: 14; clone_size: few; v_call: TRBV19; d_call: TRBD1; cdr3_aa: CASSITGGTDTQYF; cdr3_nt: TGTGCCAGTAGTATAACAGGGGGCACAGATACGCAGTATTTT
j_call: TRBJ2-7; cdr3_length: 13; clone_size: few; v_call: TRBV20-1; d_call: .; cdr3_aa: CSARGLGAGEQYF; cdr3_nt: TGCAGTGCTAGAGGTCTGGGGGCGGGAGAGCAGTACTTC
j_call: TRBJ1-4; cdr3_length: 16; clone_size: few; v_call: TRBV19; d_call: TRBD1; cdr3_aa: CASSIAGTATNEKLFF; cdr3_nt: TGTGCCAGTAGTATAGCTGGGACAGCAACTAATGAAAAACTGTTTTTT
j_call: TRBJ1-2; cdr3_length: 13; clone_size: .; v_call: TRBV4-3; d_call: TRBD1; cdr3_aa: CASSWTGTYGYTF; cdr3_nt: TGCGCCAGCAGCTGGACAGGGACCTATGGCTACACCTTC
j_call: TRBJ2-3; cdr3_length: 17; clone_size: .; v_call: TRBV19; d_call: TRBD2; cdr3_aa: CASSIRGLADLTDTQYF; cdr3_nt: TGTGCCAGTAGTATCCGTGGGCTAGCGGATCTCACAGATACGCAGTATTTT
j_call: TRBJ2-1; cdr3_length: 14; clone_size: .; v_call: TRBV20-1; d_call: .; cdr3_aa: CSAQGSGSYNEQFF; cdr3_nt: TGCAGTGCACAAGGGTCAGGCTCCTACAATGAGCAGTTCTTC
j_call: TRBJ1-1; cdr3_length: 15; clone_size: .; v_call: TRBV20-1; d_call: .; cdr3_aa: CSARDFRGGNTEAFF; cdr3_nt: TGCAGTGCTAGAGATTTCCGGGGTGGAAACACTGAAGCTTTCTTT
j_call: TRBJ2-7; cdr3_length: 15; clone_size: few; v_call: TRBV30; d_call: TRBD1; cdr3_aa: CAWTETGGPSYEQYF; cdr3_nt: TGTGCCTGGACCGAGACAGGGGGCCCCTCTTACGAGCAGTACTTC
j_call: TRBJ1-1; cdr3_length: 15; clone_size: few; v_call: TRBV18; d_call: .; cdr3_aa: CASSPPQSMNTEAFF; cdr3_nt: TGTGCCAGCTCCCCCCCCCAGAGTATGAACACTGAAGCTTTCTTT
j_call: TRBJ1-2; cdr3_length: 14; clone_size: .; v_call: TRBV7-9; d_call: .; cdr3_aa: CASSLALETYGYTF; cdr3_nt: TGTGCCAGCAGCTTAGCGTTGGAGACCTATGGCTACACCTTC
j_call: TRBJ1-2; cdr3_length: 16; clone_size: .; v_call: TRBV28; d_call: TRBD1; cdr3_aa: CASSVQGLGRYYGYTF; cdr3_nt: TGTGCCAGCAGCGTACAGGGGCTGGGTCGCTACTATGGCTACACCTTC
j_call: TRBJ1-6; cdr3_length: 15; clone_size: medium-sized; v_call: TRBV12-3/TRBV12-4; d_call: .; cdr3_aa: CASSFASSYNSPLHF; cdr3_nt: TGTGCCAGCAGTTTTGCGAGCTCCTATAATTCACCCCTCCACTTT
j_call: TRBJ2-1; cdr3_length: 13; clone_size: few; v_call: TRBV7-2; d_call: .; cdr3_aa: CASSLDSDNEQFF; cdr3_nt: TGTGCCAGCAGCTTAGACTCAGACAATGAGCAGTTCTTC
j_call: TRBJ2-7; cdr3_length: 13; clone_size: few; v_call: TRBV7-2; d_call: TRBD2; cdr3_aa: CASSFMGTSGSHF; cdr3_nt: TGTGCCAGCAGCTTTATGGGGACTAGCGGGAGCCACTTC
j_call: TRBJ2-7; cdr3_length: 17; clone_size: few; v_call: TRBV24-1; d_call: .; cdr3_aa: CATSDLEWTHTTEEQYF; cdr3_nt: TGTGCCACCAGTGATCTCGAATGGACTCATACTACGGAGGAGCAGTACTTC
j_call: TRBJ1-2; cdr3_length: 14; clone_size: medium-sized; v_call: TRBV6-5; d_call: .; cdr3_aa: CASSYGQGQGGYTF; cdr3_nt: TGTGCCAGCAGTTATGGCCAGGGCCAGGGAGGCTACACCTTC
j_call: TRBJ1-2; cdr3_length: 15; clone_size: .; v_call: TRBV28; d_call: .; cdr3_aa: CASSSQLPDLGGYTF; cdr3_nt: TGTGCCAGCAGTTCCCAATTGCCGGACCTAGGTGGCTACACCTTC
j_call: TRBJ1-3; cdr3_length: 16; clone_size: few; v_call: TRBV7-9; d_call: .; cdr3_aa: CASSPRGGAVGNTIYF; cdr3_nt: TGTGCCAGCAGCCCCCGGGGGGGGGCGGTCGGAAACACCATATATTTT
j_call: TRBJ1-5; cdr3_length: 15; clone_size: few; v_call: TRBV28; d_call: .; cdr3_aa: CASSSGGAGDQPQHF; cdr3_nt: TGTGCCAGCAGTTCTGGGGGGGCGGGCGATCAGCCCCAGCATTTT
j_call: TRBJ2-3; cdr3_length: 17; clone_size: .; v_call: TRBV5-6; d_call: TRBD2; cdr3_aa: CASSLAGLAGVSDTQYF; cdr3_nt: TGTGCCAGCAGCTTGGCCGGCCTAGCGGGAGTGTCAGATACGCAGTATTTT
j_call: TRBJ2-1; cdr3_length: 16; clone_size: .; v_call: TRBV20-1; d_call: .; cdr3_aa: CSARGSQAHSYNEQFF; cdr3_nt: TGCAGTGCTAGAGGGAGCCAAGCCCACTCCTACAATGAGCAGTTCTTC
j_call: TRBJ2-7; cdr3_length: 12; clone_size: few; v_call: TRBV5-6; d_call: .; cdr3_aa: CASSARGYEQYF; cdr3_nt: TGTGCCAGCAGCGCGAGGGGTTACGAGCAGTACTTC
j_call: TRBJ2-5; cdr3_length: 14; clone_size: few; v_call: TRBV7-2; d_call: .; cdr3_aa: CASSLQQGSETQYF; cdr3_nt: TGTGCCAGCAGCTTACAACAGGGATCCGAGACCCAGTACTTC
j_call: TRBJ1-2; cdr3_length: 18; clone_size: few; v_call: TRBV12-3/TRBV12-4; d_call: TRBD1; cdr3_aa: CASSSLRGQGPSNYGYTF; cdr3_nt: TGTGCCAGCAGTTCTCTGCGGGGACAGGGGCCTTCTAACTATGGCTACACCTTC
j_call: TRBJ1-4; cdr3_length: 15; clone_size: .; v_call: TRBV6-1; d_call: .; cdr3_aa: CASSDGPATNEKLFF; cdr3_nt: TGTGCCAGCAGTGACGGCCCTGCAACTAATGAAAAACTGTTTTTT
j_call: TRBJ1-2; cdr3_length: 16; clone_size: .; v_call: TRBV4-1; d_call: TRBD1; cdr3_aa: CASSPARGDRGNGYTF; cdr3_nt: TGCGCCAGCAGCCCAGCCAGGGGAGACAGGGGAAATGGCTACACCTTC
j_call: TRBJ1-4; cdr3_length: 14; clone_size: few; v_call: TRBV12-3/TRBV12-4; d_call: .; cdr3_aa: CASRPSGGYEKLFF; cdr3_nt: TGTGCCAGCAGGCCGTCCGGGGGATACGAAAAACTGTTTTTT
j_call: TRBJ2-5; cdr3_length: 13; clone_size: medium-sized; v_call: TRBV29-1; d_call: .; cdr3_aa: CSVEERGRETQYF; cdr3_nt: TGCAGCGTTGAAGAGAGGGGTCGGGAGACCCAGTACTTC
j_call: TRBJ1-1; cdr3_length: 13; clone_size: .; v_call: TRBV30; d_call: .; cdr3_aa: CAWRVSGVTEAFF; cdr3_nt: TGTGCCTGGAGGGTATCAGGGGTAACTGAAGCTTTCTTT
j_call: TRBJ2-3; cdr3_length: 13; clone_size: .; v_call: TRBV7-6; d_call: .; cdr3_aa: CASSPFSADTQYF; cdr3_nt: TGTGCCAGCAGCCCCTTTTCCGCAGATACGCAGTATTTT
j_call: TRBJ2-7; cdr3_length: 13; clone_size: .; v_call: TRBV27; d_call: .; cdr3_aa: CASSFGPINEQYF; cdr3_nt: TGTGCCAGCAGTTTTGGACCAATAAACGAGCAGTACTTC
j_call: TRBJ2-3; cdr3_length: 15; clone_size: few; v_call: TRBV6-5; d_call: .; cdr3_aa: CASSFSRGSTDTQYF; cdr3_nt: TGTGCCAGCAGCTTTTCACGGGGGAGCACAGATACGCAGTATTTT
j_call: TRBJ2-3; cdr3_length: 18; clone_size: .; v_call: TRBV4-1; d_call: TRBD2; cdr3_aa: CASSQVEVASGNTDTQYF; cdr3_nt: TGCGCCAGCAGCCAAGTTGAGGTCGCTAGCGGCAACACAGATACGCAGTATTTT
j_call: TRBJ1-1; cdr3_length: 12; clone_size: .; v_call: TRBV4-1; d_call: .; cdr3_aa: CASSLLGEEAFF; cdr3_nt: TGCGCCAGCAGTCTTTTGGGGGAGGAAGCTTTCTTT
j_call: TRBJ1-1; cdr3_length: 13; clone_size: .; v_call: TRBV27; d_call: .; cdr3_aa: CASKWQGNTEAFF; cdr3_nt: TGTGCCAGCAAATGGCAGGGAAACACTGAAGCTTTCTTT
j_call: TRBJ1-1; cdr3_length: 12; clone_size: .; v_call: TRBV7-9; d_call: .; cdr3_aa: CASSSSGGQDFF; cdr3_nt: TGTGCCAGCAGCTCCAGCGGGGGACAAGATTTCTTT
j_call: TRBJ1-5; cdr3_length: 15; clone_size: .; v_call: TRBV18; d_call: .; cdr3_aa: CASSPPGSGNQPQHF; cdr3_nt: TGTGCCAGCTCACCACCCGGATCGGGCAATCAGCCCCAGCATTTT
j_call: TRBJ2-3; cdr3_length: 17; clone_size: .; v_call: TRBV4-1; d_call: .; cdr3_aa: CASSQGRGPKGTDTQYF; cdr3_nt: TGCGCCAGCAGCCAAGGTCGGGGACCCAAAGGCACAGATACGCAGTATTTT
j_call: TRBJ2-7; cdr3_length: 13; clone_size: .; v_call: TRBV20-1; d_call: .; cdr3_aa: CSASPQGSYEQYF; cdr3_nt: TGCAGTGCTAGCCCCCAGGGTTCCTACGAGCAGTACTTC
j_call: TRBJ2-6; cdr3_length: 16; clone_size: .; v_call: TRBV5-4; d_call: .; cdr3_aa: CASSLGGFSGANVLTF; cdr3_nt: TGTGCCAGCAGCTTGGGTGGGTTCTCTGGGGCCAACGTCCTGACTTTC
j_call: TRBJ2-7; cdr3_length: 15; clone_size: medium-sized; v_call: TRBV19; d_call: TRBD1; cdr3_aa: CASSITTGVPYEQYF; cdr3_nt: TGTGCCAGTAGTATCACGACAGGGGTCCCCTACGAGCAGTACTTC
j_call: TRBJ2-1; cdr3_length: 12; clone_size: .; v_call: TRBV18; d_call: .; cdr3_aa: CASSDFRNEQFF; cdr3_nt: TGTGCCAGCTCCGACTTTAGGAATGAGCAGTTCTTC
j_call: TRBJ2-3; cdr3_length: 17; clone_size: few; v_call: TRBV19; d_call: .; cdr3_aa: CASSIRGASEHTDTQYF; cdr3_nt: TGTGCCAGTAGTATTAGGGGGGCTAGCGAGCACACAGATACGCAGTATTTT
j_call: TRBJ2-1; cdr3_length: 13; clone_size: few; v_call: TRBV28; d_call: .; cdr3_aa: CASIGGWKDEQFF; cdr3_nt: TGTGCCAGCATCGGCGGCTGGAAGGATGAGCAGTTCTTC